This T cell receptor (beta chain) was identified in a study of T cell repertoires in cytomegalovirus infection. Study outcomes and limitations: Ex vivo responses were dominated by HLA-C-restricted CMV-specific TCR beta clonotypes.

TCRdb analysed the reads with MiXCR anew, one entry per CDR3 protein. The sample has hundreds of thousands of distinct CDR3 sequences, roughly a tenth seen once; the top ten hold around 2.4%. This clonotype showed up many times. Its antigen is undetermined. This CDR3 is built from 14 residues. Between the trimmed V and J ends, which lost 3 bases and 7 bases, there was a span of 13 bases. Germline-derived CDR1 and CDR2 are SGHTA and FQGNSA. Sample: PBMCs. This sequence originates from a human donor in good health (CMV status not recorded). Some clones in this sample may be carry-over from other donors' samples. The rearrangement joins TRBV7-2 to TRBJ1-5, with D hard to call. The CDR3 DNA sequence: TGTGCCAGCAGCTTCGACATAATAGCACAGCCCCAGCATTTT. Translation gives CASSFDIIAQPQHF.